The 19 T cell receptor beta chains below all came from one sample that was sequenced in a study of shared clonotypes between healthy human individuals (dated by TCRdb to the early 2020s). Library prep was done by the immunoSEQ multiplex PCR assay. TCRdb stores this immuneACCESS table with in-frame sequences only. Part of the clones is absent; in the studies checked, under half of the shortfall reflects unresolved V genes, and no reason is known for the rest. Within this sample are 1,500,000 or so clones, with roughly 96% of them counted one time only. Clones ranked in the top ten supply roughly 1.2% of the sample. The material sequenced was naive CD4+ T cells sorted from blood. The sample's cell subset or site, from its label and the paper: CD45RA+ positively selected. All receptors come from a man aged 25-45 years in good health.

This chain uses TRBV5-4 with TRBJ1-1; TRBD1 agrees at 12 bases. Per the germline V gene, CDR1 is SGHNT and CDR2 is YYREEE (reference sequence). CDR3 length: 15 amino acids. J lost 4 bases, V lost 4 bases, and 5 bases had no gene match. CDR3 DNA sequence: TGTGCCAGCAGCGCGGGACAGGGGGCGGGCACTGAAGCTTTCTTT. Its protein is CASSAGQGAGTEAFF.

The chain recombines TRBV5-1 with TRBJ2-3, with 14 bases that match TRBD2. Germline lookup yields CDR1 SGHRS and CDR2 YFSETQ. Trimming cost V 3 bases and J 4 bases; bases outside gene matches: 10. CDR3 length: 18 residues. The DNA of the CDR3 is TGCGCCAGCAGCTCGGGACTAGCGGGAGCCAAAAACGCAGATACGCAGTATTTT. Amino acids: CASSSGLAGAKNADTQYF.

The CDR3 loop reads CASSVVGGSLNNEQFF. The DNA of the CDR3 is TGTGCCAGCAGCGTAGTGGGGGGTAGCCTAAACAATGAGCAGTTCTTC. The chain has TRBV9 and TRBJ2-1, with D perhaps matching TRBD2 (6 bases). Trimming pared 0 bases from V and 5 bases from J, leaving 15 bases between. This CDR3 region has 16 residues. Germline CDR1 is SGDLS and CDR2 is YYNGEE.

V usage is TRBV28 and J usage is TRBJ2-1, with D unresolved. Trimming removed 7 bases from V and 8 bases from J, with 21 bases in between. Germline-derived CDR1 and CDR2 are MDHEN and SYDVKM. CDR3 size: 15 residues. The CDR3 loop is CASINWASSGYEQFF. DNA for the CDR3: TGTGCCAGCATTAATTGGGCTAGTTCGGGCTATGAGCAGTTCTTC.

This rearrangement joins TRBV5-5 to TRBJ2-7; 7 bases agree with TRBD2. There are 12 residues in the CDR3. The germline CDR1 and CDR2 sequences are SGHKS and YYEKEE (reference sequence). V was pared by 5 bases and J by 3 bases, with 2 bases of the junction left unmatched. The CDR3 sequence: CASRSSGYEQYF. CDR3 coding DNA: TGTGCCAGCAGATCTAGCGGCTACGAGCAGTACTTC.

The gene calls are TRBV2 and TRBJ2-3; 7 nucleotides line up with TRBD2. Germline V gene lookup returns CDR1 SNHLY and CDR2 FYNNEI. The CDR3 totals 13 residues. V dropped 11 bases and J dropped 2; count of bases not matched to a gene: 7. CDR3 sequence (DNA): TGTGCCTGTAAGCGGGAATTCACAGATACGCAGTATTTT. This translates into CACKREFTDTQYF.

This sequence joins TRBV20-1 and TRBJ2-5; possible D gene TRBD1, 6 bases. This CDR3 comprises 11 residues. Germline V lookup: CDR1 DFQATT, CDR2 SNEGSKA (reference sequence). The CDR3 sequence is CGGHLQETQYF. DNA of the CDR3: TGCGGGGGACACCTCCAAGAGACCCAGTACTTC.

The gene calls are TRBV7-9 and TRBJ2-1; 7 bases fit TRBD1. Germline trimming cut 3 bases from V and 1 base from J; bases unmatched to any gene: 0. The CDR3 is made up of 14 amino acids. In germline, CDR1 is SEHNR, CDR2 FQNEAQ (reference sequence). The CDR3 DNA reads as TGTGCCAGCAGCTTGGGACAGTCCTACAATGAGCAGTTCTTC. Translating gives CASSLGQSYNEQFF.

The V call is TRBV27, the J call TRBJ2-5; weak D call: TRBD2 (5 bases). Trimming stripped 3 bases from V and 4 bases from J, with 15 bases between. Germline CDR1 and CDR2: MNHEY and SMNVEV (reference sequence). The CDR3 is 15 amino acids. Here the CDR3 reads CASSFLGFRGETQYF. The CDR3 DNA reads TGTGCCAGCAGTTTTCTTGGGTTTCGGGGAGAGACCCAGTACTTC.

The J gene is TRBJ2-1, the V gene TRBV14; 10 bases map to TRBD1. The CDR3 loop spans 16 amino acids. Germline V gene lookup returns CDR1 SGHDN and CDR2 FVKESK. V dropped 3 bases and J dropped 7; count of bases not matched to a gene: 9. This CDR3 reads CASSHFPGQGTNEQFF. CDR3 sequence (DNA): TGTGCCAGCAGCCACTTCCCGGGACAGGGGACTAATGAGCAGTTCTTC.

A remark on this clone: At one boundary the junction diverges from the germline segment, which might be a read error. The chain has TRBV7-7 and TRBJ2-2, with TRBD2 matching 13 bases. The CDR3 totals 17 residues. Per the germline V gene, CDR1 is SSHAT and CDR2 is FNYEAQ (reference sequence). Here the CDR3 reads CASSGTSGRADFGELFF. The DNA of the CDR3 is TGTGCTAGCAGCGGTACTAGCGGGAGGGCCGATTTCGGGGAGCTGTTTTTT. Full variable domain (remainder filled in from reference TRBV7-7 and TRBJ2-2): GAGVSQSPRYKVTKRGQDVTLRCDPISSHATLYWYQQALGQGPEFLTYFNYEAQPDKSGLPSDRFSAERPEGSISTLTIQRTEQRDSAMYRCASSGTSGRADFGELFFGEGSRLTVL.

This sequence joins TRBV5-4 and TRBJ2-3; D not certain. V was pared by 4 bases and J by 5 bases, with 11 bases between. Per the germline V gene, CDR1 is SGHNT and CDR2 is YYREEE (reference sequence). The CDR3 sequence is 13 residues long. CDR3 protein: CASSLPGKDTQYF. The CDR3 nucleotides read TGTGCCAGCAGCCTCCCAGGCAAAGATACGCAGTATTTT.

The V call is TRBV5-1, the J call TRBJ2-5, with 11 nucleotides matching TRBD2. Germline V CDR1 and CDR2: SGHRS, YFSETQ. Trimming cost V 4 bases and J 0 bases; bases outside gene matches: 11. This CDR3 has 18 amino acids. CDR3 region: CASSVFGTSGINQETQYF. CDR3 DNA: TGCGCCAGCAGCGTGTTCGGGACTAGCGGTATAAACCAAGAGACCCAGTACTTC.

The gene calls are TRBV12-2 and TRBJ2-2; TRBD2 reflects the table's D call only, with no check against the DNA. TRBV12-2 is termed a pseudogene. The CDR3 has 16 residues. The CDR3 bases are TGTGCAAGTCATTGCGGGGGGCTAGTGAACACCGGGGAGCTGTTTTTT. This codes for CASHCGGLVNTGELFF.

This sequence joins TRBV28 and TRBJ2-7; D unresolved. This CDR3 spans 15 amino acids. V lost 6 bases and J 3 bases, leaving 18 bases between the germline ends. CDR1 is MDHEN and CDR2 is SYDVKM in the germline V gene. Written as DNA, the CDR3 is TGTGCCAGCAGCCTTATGGGCGTACCCCACTACGAGCAGTACTTC. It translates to CASSLMGVPHYEQYF.

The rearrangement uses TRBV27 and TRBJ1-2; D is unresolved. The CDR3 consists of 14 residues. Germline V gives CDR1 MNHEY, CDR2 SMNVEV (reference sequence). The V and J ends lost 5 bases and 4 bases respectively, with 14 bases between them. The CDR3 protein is CASSPPSRFYGYTF. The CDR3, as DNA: TGTGCCAGCAGTCCCCCCAGCAGGTTCTATGGCTACACCTTC.

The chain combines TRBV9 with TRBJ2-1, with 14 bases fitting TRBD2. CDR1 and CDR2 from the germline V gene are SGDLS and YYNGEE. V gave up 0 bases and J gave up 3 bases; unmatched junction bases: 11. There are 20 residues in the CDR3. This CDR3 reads CASSVATSGRVRSGYNEQFF. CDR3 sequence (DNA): TGTGCCAGCAGCGTAGCGACTAGCGGGAGGGTGAGGTCTGGCTACAATGAGCAGTTCTTC.

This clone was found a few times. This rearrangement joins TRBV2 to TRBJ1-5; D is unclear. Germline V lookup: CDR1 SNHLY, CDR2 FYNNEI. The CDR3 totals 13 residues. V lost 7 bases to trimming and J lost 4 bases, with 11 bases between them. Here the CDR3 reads CASIEQSNQPQHF. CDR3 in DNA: TGTGCCAGCATAGAGCAGTCGAATCAGCCCCAGCATTTT.

The CDR3 loop reads CASRLGGAGNEKLFF. In DNA form, the CDR3 reads TGCGCCAGCAGACTTGGGGGGGCTGGTAATGAAAAACTGTTTTTT. This chain uses TRBV5-1 with TRBJ1-4, with D perhaps TRBD1 (6 bases). Germline lookup yields CDR1 SGHRS and CDR2 YFSETQ. The V and J ends lost 5 bases and 4 bases respectively, with 15 bases between them. CDR3 length: 15 residues.